This paragraph reports one T cell receptor beta chain. Method: immunoSEQ multiplex PCR; TCRdb's copy keeps in-frame clones and lacks some. This table has 490,000 or so clones, 88% appearing once. The V end was cut by 8 bases, the J end by 0 bases, with 22 bases between. The CDR3 extends over 17 amino acids. The germline CDR1 and CDR2 sequences are GTSNPN and SVGIG (reference sequence). This entry comes from a study of blood T cell repertoires in COVID-19. Background on the study: Collection of acute and convalescent COVID-19 samples took place in the United States, Italy and Spain.

Individuals aged about 18 to 89 years were recruited from around 22 US areas. The chain is built from TRBV30 and TRBJ2-2; D may be TRBD2 (6 bases). This receptor was obtained from a woman in her thirties or forties who had recovered from COVID-19. The specimen sequenced was PBMCs or T cells enriched from blood (not recorded which). CDR3 in amino acids: CAQSRGSGVTNTGELFF. The CDR3 nucleotides read TGTGCCCAATCTCGGGGGTCCGGGGTCACGAACACCGGGGAGCTGTTTTTT.